This passage covers 19 T cell receptor beta chains from one sample sequenced in a study of tumor-infiltrating lymphocytes in oesophageal squamous cell carcinoma. TCRdb reanalysed the PCR reads using MiXCR and keeps one entry per CDR3 protein. The sample lists over 20,000 distinct CDR3 sequences, more than 30% occurring once. The sample was esophageal tumor tissue. Receptor source: a male donor with esophageal squamous cell carcinoma.

The chain carries TRBV18 and TRBJ1-1, with a weak D call TRBD1 (6 bases). The CDR3 totals 14 residues. Germline assignment: CDR1 KGHSH and CDR2 LQKENI. Trimming left V 4 bases short and J 6 bases short, with 15 bases between. The CDR3 bases are TGTGCCAGCTCACAGCAACGGGGGGCCTCTGAAGCTTTCTTT. This gives the protein CASSQQRGASEAFF.

Points on this clonotype: The junction shows a germline mismatch at one end, possibly a read error. The chain joins TRBV7-2 to TRBJ2-2; D is perhaps TRBD1 (6 bases). The germline CDR1 and CDR2 sequences are SGHTA and FQGNSA. The CDR3 totals 14 residues. The CDR3, as DNA: TGTGCCAGCAGCTTCGACAGGCTATCCTACGAGCAGTTTTTT. Protein product: CASSFDRLSYEQFF.

This clonotype was observed many times. The chain employs TRBV5-1 and TRBJ1-4; 7 bases are a match to TRBD1. The germline V gene encodes CDR1 SGHRS and CDR2 YFSETQ. CDR3 length equals 17 residues. With 2 bases clipped from V and 0 bases from J, the junction kept 7 bases outside the gene matches. CDR3 loop: CASSFDREASTNEKLFF. CDR3 coding DNA: TGCGCCAGCAGCTTTGACAGGGAAGCCTCAACTAATGAAAAACTGTTTTTT.

In its sample, this clonotype was seen many times. The chain uses TRBV10-2 and TRBJ1-3; 8 bases fit TRBD1. The CDR3 runs to 15 residues. Trimming took 2 bases from V and 2 from J; bases not matched to a gene: 2. Per the germline V gene, CDR1 is WSHSY and CDR2 is SAAADI. The DNA for the CDR3 is TGCGCCAGCAGTGAGCAGACAGGGGCTGGAAACACCATATATTTT. As protein: CASSEQTGAGNTIYF.

The chain combines TRBV6-1 with TRBJ1-1; 7 bases line up with TRBD1. The CDR3 length is 14 residues. Trimming cost V 5 bases and J 3 bases; bases outside gene matches: 6. CDR1 is MNHNS and CDR2 is SASEGT in the germline V gene. CDR3 sequence reads: CASSKQGWDTEAFF. DNA of the CDR3: TGTGCCAGCAGTAAACAGGGGTGGGACACTGAAGCTTTCTTT.

This clonotype was recorded at least ten times. The rearrangement links TRBV6-1 to TRBJ1-4, with 7 bases that match TRBD1. Germline lookup yields CDR1 MNHNS and CDR2 SASEGT. V shed 6 bases and J 0 bases; nucleotides not matched to a gene: 1. This CDR3 has 14 amino acids. DNA for the CDR3: TGTGCCAGCAGACAGGGGCCAACTAATGAAAAACTGTTTTTT. It encodes CASRQGPTNEKLFF.

This clonotype was found many times. A much larger clone differs by one base, so this may be a read error. This chain uses TRBV7-2 with TRBJ2-7; 12 positions match TRBD2. Germline lookup yields CDR1 SGHTA and CDR2 FQGNSA. With 2 bases clipped from V and 7 bases from J, the junction kept 6 bases outside the gene matches. The CDR3 is 15 amino acids. CDR3: CASSLTSGRIDEQYF. In nucleotides, the CDR3 is TGTGCCAGCAGCTTAACTAGCGGGAGGATCGATGAGCAGTACTTC.

The chain joins TRBV7-4 to TRBJ2-7, with TRBD2 as a possible D gene (5 bases). Germline V CDR1 and CDR2: SGHVT, SQSDAQ. Trimming shortened V by 9 bases and J by 1 base, and 16 bases separated the two germline ends. This CDR3 comprises 14 residues. The DNA of the CDR3 is TGTGCCAGAAGAGGAGGCGGTAGGTCCTACGAGCAGTACTTC. Protein sequence: CARRGGGRSYEQYF.

In the case of this clonotype: No conserved phenylalanine or tryptophan ends this CDR3, so it is likely a read error. V and J are TRBV4-1 and TRBJ1-2; D gene unclear. V shed 1 base and J shed 7 bases, with 10 bases lying between them. The CDR3 extends over 13 amino acids. CDR1 is MGHRA, CDR2 YSYEKL, per germline. The CDR3 loop is CASSQGPRAGYTL. The CDR3 region has the DNA TGCGCCAGCAGCCAAGGTCCCCGGGCTGGCTACACCTTA.

The chain recombines TRBV7-8 with TRBJ2-7, with D unresolved. Germline V CDR1 and CDR2: SGHVS, FQNEAQ. V lost 7 bases, J lost 2 bases, and 6 bases lay in between. The CDR3 has 11 residues. The CDR3 DNA sequence: TGTGCCAGCATAGAAGCCTACGAGCAGTACTTC. Translating it yields CASIEAYEQYF.

This clonotype was observed many times. The rearrangement links TRBV6-1 to TRBJ1-1; weak D call: TRBD1 (6 bases). V gave up 2 bases and J gave up 4 bases, with 14 bases separating them. Germline CDR1 reads MNHNS; CDR2 reads SASEGT. This CDR3 has 15 amino acids. The CDR3: CASSETFLGGTEAFF. The CDR3 nucleotides read TGTGCCAGCAGTGAAACATTCCTAGGGGGCACTGAAGCTTTCTTT.

This clonotype has a handful of counts. The chain couples TRBV7-9 to TRBJ2-1; weak D call: TRBD2 (5 bases). CDR1 and CDR2 from the germline V gene are SEHNR and FQNEAQ (reference sequence). This CDR3 contains 15 residues. Trimming stripped 5 bases from V and 6 bases from J, with 17 bases between. CDR3 sequence: CASSPRTAAGNEQFF. The CDR3 DNA reads TGTGCCAGCAGCCCGCGTACTGCTGCGGGCAATGAGCAGTTCTTC.

V and J are TRBV6-6 and TRBJ2-4, with a possible D match to TRBD1 (6 bases). Matching the DNA end better, TRBJ2-6 makes the J call doubtful. The CDR3 totals 17 residues. Germline-derived CDR1 and CDR2 are MNHNY and SVGAGI (reference sequence). The CDR3 DNA sequence: TGTGCCAGCAGTTACTCGGTCGGTGGGGGCGGGGCCAACGTCCTGACTTTC. Translating gives CASSYSVGGGGANVLTF.

This clonotype was counted ten times or more. This CDR3 reads CATTLGNEQFF. CDR3 DNA sequence: TGTGCCACCACCTTGGGCAATGAGCAGTTCTTC. This rearrangement joins TRBV24-1 to TRBJ2-1; no reliable D call. Looked up from germline, CDR1 is KGHDR and CDR2 is SFDVKD. V was shortened by 8 bases and J by 6 bases, with 7 bases between the two germline ends. This CDR3 region has 11 residues.

Notes on this clonotype: One junction end does not reproduce the germline sequence, and a read error may be involved. The genes are TRBV27 and TRBJ1-5; D remains unclear. CDR1 and CDR2 from the germline V gene are MNHEY and SMNVEV (reference sequence). The CDR3 has 15 residues. CDR3 residues: CASSLFQDSNQPQHF. The CDR3 DNA reads as TGTGCCAGCAGTTTATTCCAGGATTCCAATCAGCCTCAGCATTTT.

This clonotype was seen only a few times. The V gene is TRBV7-8, the J gene TRBJ1-6; possibly TRBD1 for D (5 bases). CDR3 length: 12 amino acids. V lost 1 base to trimming and J lost 19 bases, with 14 bases between them. CDR1 is SGHVS, CDR2 FQNEAQ, per germline. CDR3 sequence: CASSLVWGYSHF. DNA of the CDR3: TGTGCCAGCAGCTTAGTTTGGGGCTATTCGCACTTT.

The chain combines TRBV7-6 with TRBJ2-6; D is uncertain. The CDR3 spans 16 residues. With 5 bases removed from V and 1 base from J, the gap between germline ends came to 12 bases. In germline, CDR1 is SGHVS, CDR2 FNYEAQ. The CDR3 loop reads CASSPFGKSGANVLTF. The CDR3, as DNA: TGTGCCAGCAGCCCCTTTGGGAAGTCTGGGGCCAACGTCCTGACTTTC.

J is TRBJ2-5 and V is TRBV28; D is unclear. CDR1 MDHEN and CDR2 SYDVKM come from the germline V gene. Between the trimmed V and J ends, which lost 8 bases and 3 bases, there was a span of 7 bases. This CDR3 has 11 residues. The CDR3: CASQLEETQYF. CDR3 sequence (DNA): TGTGCCAGCCAACTGGAAGAGACCCAGTACTTC.

Many counts were recorded for this clonotype. A clone one base away is much larger, so this may be a read error. The gene calls are TRBV6-1 and TRBJ2-1; no clear D gene. The CDR3 sequence is 12 residues long. CDR1 and CDR2 (germline): MNHNS, SASEGT. Trimming removed 6 bases at V and 10 bases at J, with 13 bases between. The CDR3 nucleotides are TGTGCCAGCAGAACTTCCCACTACGAGCAGTTCTTC. Translation gives CASRTSHYEQFF.